Each of the 4 T cell receptor beta chains below was sequenced from the same sample in a study of blood T cells in healthy people across ages. Alongside a J-beta primer mix, a sample-barcoded 5' primer served in a second PCR lasting roughly 7 to 11 cycles. TCRdb re-analysed the 5' RACE reads in MiXCR, keeping a single row per CDR3 protein. The table lists some 1,500,000 distinct CDR3 sequences, around 40% of them singletons. Sequencing was carried out using blood. These receptors all come from a woman aged 18-35 years in good health.

The chain joins TRBV7-2 to TRBJ1-2; D remains ambiguous. This CDR3 comprises 15 residues. Germline V gene sequence: CDR1 SGHTA, CDR2 FQGNSA. V gave up 1 base and J gave up 2 bases, with 11 bases separating them. CDR3 region: CASSLDPGINYGYTF. The CDR3 region has the DNA TGTGCCAGCAGCTTAGACCCGGGGATCAACTATGGCTACACCTTC.

This clonotype has only a few counts. The chain couples TRBV5-1 to TRBJ2-5; D gene uncertain. Germline V CDR1 and CDR2: SGHRS, YFSETQ. The CDR3 sequence is 14 residues long. Trimming left V 0 bases short and J 4 bases short, with 10 bases between. CDR3 sequence: CASSLEIGIETQYF. CDR3 nucleotide sequence: TGCGCCAGCAGCTTGGAGATAGGGATAGAGACCCAGTACTTC.

The rearrangement joins TRBV7-2 to TRBJ1-2; D ambiguous. Trimming shortened V by 5 bases and J by 5 bases, and 6 bases separated the two germline ends. This CDR3 is built from 11 residues. Germline-derived CDR1 and CDR2 are SGHTA and FQGNSA. In DNA form, the CDR3 reads TGTGCCAGCAGCCTTAAGTATGGCTACACCTTC. Translated: CASSLKYGYTF.

The CDR3 coding sequence is TGTGCCAGCAGCGGTCAGACAGGACCTACAATCGATGAGCAGTTCTTC. Residues: CASSGQTGPTIDEQFF. J is TRBJ2-1 and V is TRBV9, with D possibly TRBD1 on 6 matching bases. CDR1 is SGDLS and CDR2 is YYNGEE in the germline V gene. The CDR3 is made up of 16 amino acids. The V and J ends lost 3 bases and 8 bases respectively, with 21 bases between them.